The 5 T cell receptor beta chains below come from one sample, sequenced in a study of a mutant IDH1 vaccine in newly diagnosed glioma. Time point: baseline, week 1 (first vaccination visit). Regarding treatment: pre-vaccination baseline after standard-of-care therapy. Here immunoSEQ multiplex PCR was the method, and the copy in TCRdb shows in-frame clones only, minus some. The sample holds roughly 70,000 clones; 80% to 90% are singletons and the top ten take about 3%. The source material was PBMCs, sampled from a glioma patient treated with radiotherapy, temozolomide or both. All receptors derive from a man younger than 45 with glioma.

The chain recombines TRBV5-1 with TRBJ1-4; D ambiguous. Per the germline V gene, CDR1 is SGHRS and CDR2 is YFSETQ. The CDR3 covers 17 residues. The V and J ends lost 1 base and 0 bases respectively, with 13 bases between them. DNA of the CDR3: TGCGCCAGCAGCTTGTTTATGGCCTCTGCAACTAATGAAAAACTGTTTTTT. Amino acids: CASSLFMASATNEKLFF.

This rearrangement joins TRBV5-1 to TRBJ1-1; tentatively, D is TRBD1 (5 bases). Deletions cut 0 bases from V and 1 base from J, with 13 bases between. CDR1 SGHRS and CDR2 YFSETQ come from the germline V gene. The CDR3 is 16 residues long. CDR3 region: CASSLAGGMGNTEAFF. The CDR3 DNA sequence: TGCGCCAGCAGCTTGGCCGGGGGGATGGGGAACACTGAAGCTTTCTTT. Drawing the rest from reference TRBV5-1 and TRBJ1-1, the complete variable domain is KAGVTQTPRYLIKTRGQQVTLSCSPISGHRSVSWYQQTPGQGLQFLFEYFSETQRNKGNFPGRFSGRQFSNSRSEMNVSTLELGDSALYLCASSLAGGMGNTEAFFGQGTRLTVV.

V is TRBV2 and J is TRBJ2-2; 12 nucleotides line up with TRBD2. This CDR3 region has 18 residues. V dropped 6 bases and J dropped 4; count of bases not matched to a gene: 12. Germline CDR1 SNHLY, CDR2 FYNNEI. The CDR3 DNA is TGTGCCAGCAGATACCGAATGGGACTAGCGGGTCTCACCGGGGAGCTGTTTTTT. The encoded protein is CASRYRMGLAGLTGELFF.

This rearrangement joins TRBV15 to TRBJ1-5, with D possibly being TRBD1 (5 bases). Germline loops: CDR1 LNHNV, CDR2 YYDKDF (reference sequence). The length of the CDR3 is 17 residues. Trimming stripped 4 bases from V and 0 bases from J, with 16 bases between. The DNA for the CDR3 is TGTGCCACCAGCAAAGGCGCAGGGACTTTTAGCAATCAGCCCCAGCATTTT. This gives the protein CATSKGAGTFSNQPQHF.

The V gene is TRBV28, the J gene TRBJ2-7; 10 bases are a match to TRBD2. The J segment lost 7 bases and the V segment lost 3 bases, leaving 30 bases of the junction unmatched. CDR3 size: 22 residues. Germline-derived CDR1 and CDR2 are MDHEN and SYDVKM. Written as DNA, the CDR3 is TGTGCCAGCAGTTTGTGGTTTGTATCTAGCGGGGGACCTCTCGAGAATCCGGGGGAGCAGTACTTC. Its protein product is CASSLWFVSSGGPLENPGEQYF.